Described below is a single TCR beta chain sequence and its context. The data were obtained in a study of shared clonotypes between healthy human individuals. The data were produced by immunoSEQ multiplex PCR, yet TCRdb's version contains in-frame clones alone and is incomplete. Of 850,000 to 1,200,000 clones listed, approximately 76% were seen once; the top ten hold approximately 1.5%. Source material: memory CD4+ T cells sorted from blood. The subset: CD45RA-negative fraction. The sequence was collected from a man aged 18 to 35 in good health.

CDR3 in amino acids: CASSSGGIGYEQYF. The CDR3 nucleotides are TGTGCCAGTAGTTCCGGGGGAATAGGCTACGAGCAGTACTTC. The chain joins TRBV19 to TRBJ2-7; D may be TRBD2 (6 bases). This CDR3 comprises 14 residues. CDR1 LNHDA and CDR2 SQIVND come from the germline V gene (reference sequence). Trimming took off 5 bases at V and 3 bases at J, with 14 bases between the two ends.